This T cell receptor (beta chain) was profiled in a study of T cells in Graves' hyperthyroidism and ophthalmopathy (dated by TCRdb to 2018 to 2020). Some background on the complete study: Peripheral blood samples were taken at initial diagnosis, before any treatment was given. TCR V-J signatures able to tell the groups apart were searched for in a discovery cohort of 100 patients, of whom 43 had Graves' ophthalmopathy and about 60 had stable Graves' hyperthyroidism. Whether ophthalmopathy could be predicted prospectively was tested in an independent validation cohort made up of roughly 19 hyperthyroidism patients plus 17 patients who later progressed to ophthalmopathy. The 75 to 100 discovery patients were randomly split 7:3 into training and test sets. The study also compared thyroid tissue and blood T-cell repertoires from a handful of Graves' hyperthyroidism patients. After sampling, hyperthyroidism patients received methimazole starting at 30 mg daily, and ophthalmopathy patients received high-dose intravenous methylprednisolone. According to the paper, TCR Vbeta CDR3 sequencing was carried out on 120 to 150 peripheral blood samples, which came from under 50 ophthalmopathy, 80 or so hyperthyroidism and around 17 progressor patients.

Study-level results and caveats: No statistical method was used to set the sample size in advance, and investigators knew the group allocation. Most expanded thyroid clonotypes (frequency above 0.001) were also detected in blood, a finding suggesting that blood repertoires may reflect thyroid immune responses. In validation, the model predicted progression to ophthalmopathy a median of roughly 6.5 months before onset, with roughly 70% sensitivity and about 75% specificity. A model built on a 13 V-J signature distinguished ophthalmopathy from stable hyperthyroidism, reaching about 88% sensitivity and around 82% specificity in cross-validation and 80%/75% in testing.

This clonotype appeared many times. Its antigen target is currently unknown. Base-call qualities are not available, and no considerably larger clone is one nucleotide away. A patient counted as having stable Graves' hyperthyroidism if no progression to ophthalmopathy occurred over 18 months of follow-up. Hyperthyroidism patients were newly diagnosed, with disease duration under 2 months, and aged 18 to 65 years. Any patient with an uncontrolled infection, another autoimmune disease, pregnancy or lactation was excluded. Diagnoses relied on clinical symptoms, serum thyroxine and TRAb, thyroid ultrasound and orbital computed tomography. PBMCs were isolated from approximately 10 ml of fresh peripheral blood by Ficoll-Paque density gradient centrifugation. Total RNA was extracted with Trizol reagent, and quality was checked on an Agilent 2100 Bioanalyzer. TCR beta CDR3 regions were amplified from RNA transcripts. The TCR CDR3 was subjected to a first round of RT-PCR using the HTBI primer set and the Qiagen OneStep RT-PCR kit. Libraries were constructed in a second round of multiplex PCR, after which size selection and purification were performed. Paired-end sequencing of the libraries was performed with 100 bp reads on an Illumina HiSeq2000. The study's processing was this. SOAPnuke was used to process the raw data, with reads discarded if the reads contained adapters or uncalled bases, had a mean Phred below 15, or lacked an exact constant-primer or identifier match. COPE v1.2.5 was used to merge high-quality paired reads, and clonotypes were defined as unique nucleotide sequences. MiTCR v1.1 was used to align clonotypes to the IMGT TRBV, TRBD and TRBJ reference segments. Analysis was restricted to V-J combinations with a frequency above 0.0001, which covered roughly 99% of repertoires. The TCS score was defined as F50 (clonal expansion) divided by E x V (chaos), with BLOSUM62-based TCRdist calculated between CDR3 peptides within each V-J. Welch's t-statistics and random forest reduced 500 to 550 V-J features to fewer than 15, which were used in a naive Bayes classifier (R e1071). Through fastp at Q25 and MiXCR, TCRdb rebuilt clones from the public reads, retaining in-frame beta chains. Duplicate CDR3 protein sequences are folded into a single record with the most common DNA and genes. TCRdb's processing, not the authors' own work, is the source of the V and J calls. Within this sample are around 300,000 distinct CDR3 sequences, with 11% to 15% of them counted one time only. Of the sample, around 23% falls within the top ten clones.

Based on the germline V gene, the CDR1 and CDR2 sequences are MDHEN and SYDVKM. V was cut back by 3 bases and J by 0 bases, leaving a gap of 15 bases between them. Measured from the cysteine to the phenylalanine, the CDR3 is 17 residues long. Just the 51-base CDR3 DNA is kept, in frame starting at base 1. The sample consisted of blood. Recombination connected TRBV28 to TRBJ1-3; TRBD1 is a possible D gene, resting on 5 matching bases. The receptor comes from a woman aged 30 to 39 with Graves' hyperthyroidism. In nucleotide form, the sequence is TGTGCCAGCAGTTTTTCAATAGGGGTCTACTCTGGAAACACCATATATTTT. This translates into CASSFSIGVYSGNTIYF. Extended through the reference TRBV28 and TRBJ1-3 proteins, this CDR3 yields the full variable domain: DVKVTQSSRYLVKRTGEKVFLECVQDMDHENMFWYRQDPGLGLRLIYFSYDVKMKEKGDIPEGYSVSREKKERFSLILESASTNQTSMYLCASSFSIGVYSGNTIYFGEGSWLTVV.